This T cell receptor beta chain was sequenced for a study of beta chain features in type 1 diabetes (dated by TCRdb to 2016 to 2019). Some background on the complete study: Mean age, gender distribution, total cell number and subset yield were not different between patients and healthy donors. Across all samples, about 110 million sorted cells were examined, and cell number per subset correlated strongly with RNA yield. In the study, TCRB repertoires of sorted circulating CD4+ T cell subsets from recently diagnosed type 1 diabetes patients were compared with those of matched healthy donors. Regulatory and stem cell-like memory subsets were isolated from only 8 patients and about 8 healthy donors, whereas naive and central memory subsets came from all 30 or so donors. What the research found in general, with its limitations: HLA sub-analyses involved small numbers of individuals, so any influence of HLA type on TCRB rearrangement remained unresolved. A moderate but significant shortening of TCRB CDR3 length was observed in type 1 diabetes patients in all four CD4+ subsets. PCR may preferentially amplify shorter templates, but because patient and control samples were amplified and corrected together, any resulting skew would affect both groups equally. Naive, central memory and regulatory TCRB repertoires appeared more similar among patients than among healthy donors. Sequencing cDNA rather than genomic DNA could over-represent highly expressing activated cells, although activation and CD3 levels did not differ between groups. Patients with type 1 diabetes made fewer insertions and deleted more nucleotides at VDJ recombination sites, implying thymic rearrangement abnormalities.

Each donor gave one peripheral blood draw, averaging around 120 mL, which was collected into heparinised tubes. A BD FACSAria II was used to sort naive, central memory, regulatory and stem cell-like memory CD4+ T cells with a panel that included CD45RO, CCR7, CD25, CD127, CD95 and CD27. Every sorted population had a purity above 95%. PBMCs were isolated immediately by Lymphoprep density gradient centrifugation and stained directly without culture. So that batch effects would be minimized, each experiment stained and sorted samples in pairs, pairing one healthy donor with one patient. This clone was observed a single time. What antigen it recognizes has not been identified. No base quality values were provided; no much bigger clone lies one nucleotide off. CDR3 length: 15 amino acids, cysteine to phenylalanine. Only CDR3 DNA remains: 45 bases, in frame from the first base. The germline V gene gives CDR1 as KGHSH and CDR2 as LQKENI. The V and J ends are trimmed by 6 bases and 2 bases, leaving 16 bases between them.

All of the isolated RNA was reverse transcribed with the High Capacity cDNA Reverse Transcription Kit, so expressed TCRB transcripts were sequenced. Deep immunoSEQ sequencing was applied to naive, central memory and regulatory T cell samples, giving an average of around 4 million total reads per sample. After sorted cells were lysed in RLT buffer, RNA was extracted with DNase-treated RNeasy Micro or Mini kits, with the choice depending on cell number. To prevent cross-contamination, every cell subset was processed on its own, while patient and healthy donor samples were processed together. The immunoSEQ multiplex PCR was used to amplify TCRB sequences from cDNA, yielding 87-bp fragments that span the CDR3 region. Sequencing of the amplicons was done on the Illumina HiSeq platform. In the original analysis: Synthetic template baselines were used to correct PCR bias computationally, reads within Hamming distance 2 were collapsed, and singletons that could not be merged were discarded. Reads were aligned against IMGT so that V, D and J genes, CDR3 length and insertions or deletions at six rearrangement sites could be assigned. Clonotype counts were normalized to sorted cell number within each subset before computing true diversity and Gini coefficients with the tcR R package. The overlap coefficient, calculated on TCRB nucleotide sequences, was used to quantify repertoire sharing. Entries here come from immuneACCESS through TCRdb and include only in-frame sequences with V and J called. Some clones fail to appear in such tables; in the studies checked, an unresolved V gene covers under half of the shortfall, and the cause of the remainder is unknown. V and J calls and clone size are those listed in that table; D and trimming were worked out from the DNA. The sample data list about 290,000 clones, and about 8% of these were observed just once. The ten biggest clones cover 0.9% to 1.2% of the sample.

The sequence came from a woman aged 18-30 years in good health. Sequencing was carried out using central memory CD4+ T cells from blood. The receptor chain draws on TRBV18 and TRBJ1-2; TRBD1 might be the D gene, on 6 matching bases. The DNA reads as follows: TGTGCCAGCTCGCCGGGACACCAAGGGAACTATGGCTACACCTTC. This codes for CASSPGHQGNYGYTF.